The 10 T cell receptor beta chains below were found in one sample sequenced in a study of blood T cell repertoires in COVID-19. Assay used: immunoSEQ multiplex PCR; TCRdb lists only in-frame clones, some missing. The table lists under 60,000 clones, 65% to 85% of them singletons. The sequenced sample was peripheral blood. Receptors originate from a man between 65 and 79 years old with acute or convalescent COVID-19.

In nucleotides, the CDR3 is TGCAGCGTCCTCGGGACTAGCGGAGGCACAGATACGCAGTATTTT. Protein: CSVLGTSGGTDTQYF. The genes are TRBV29-1 and TRBJ2-3; 11 bases match TRBD2. V trimming: 6 bases; J trimming: 1 base; junction bases outside the gene matches: 6. CDR3 size: 15 residues. The germline V gene has CDR1 SQVTM and CDR2 ANQGSEA.

V gene TRBV10-2 combines with J gene TRBJ2-7, with 8 bases aligning to TRBD1. Trimming cost V 8 bases and J 5 bases; bases outside gene matches: 11. Germline-derived CDR1 and CDR2 are WSHSY and SAAADI. The CDR3 totals 14 residues. CDR3 amino acids: CASRRQGAFDEQYF. The DNA for the CDR3 is TGCGCCAGCCGCCGGCAGGGGGCCTTCGACGAGCAGTACTTC.

The gene calls are TRBV9 and TRBJ2-1, with a tentative D call TRBD2 (6 bases). The CDR3 runs to 16 residues. Trimming shortened V by 0 bases and J by 2 bases, and 12 bases separated the two germline ends. The germline gives CDR1 SGDLS, CDR2 YYNGEE. In DNA form, the CDR3 reads TGTGCCAGCAGCGTAGCGGGAGCTCAACCCTACAATGAGCAGTTCTTC. This translates into CASSVAGAQPYNEQFF.

This clone was found a few times. The chain uses TRBV21-1 and TRBJ1-2; the table names TRBD1, a call not compared with the DNA. TRBV21-1 constitutes a pseudogene. CDR3 length equals 12 residues. CDR3: CASRGVVKGYTF. CDR3 nucleotides: TGTGCCAGCAGAGGGGTGGTTAAGGGCTACACCTTC.

The chain combines TRBV29-1 with TRBJ2-1; a weak D match, TRBD2 (5 bases). Germline loops: CDR1 SQVTM, CDR2 ANQGSEA. This CDR3 has 11 amino acids. V lost 7 bases and J 4 bases, leaving 8 bases between the germline ends. The CDR3 DNA is TGCAGCGGGACGGGATACAATGAGCAGTTCTTC. This translates into CSGTGYNEQFF.

The gene calls are TRBV4-1 and TRBJ1-1; TRBD1 aligns across 7 bases. Per the germline V gene, CDR1 is MGHRA and CDR2 is YSYEKL. The CDR3 sequence is 15 residues long. V lost 1 base to trimming and J lost 12 bases; unmatched junction nucleotides: 14. The DNA for the CDR3 is TGCGCCAGCAGCCAAGCGAATGGAGACAGGGCAATTCCTTTCTTT. Its translation is CASSQANGDRAIPFF.

The chain recombines TRBV7-9 with TRBJ1-4; maybe TRBD1 (5 bases). The CDR3 has 14 amino acids. Germline V gives CDR1 SEHNR, CDR2 FQNEAQ (reference sequence). Trimming stripped 3 bases from V and 6 bases from J, with 11 bases between. The CDR3 loop is CASSFAGRDEKLFF. The CDR3 DNA follows: TGTGCCAGCAGCTTCGCCGGCAGGGATGAAAAACTGTTTTTT.

The chain joins TRBV10-3 to TRBJ1-2; D gene ambiguous. Germline assignment: CDR1 ENHRY and CDR2 SYGVKD. Trimming removed 4 bases from V and 8 bases from J, with 11 bases in between. This CDR3 is built from 12 residues. CDR3 loop: CAISGRTEGYTF. CDR3 bases: TGTGCCATCAGTGGACGGACTGAGGGCTACACCTTC.

The chain links TRBV28 to TRBJ1-5; D is possibly TRBD1 (5 bases). Germline CDR1 is MDHEN and CDR2 is SYDVKM. The CDR3 is 14 residues long. The germline V and J ends were trimmed by 5 bases and 9 bases, with 17 bases remaining between them. The CDR3 protein is CASSGPQAISPQHF. The CDR3 DNA sequence: TGTGCCAGCAGTGGGCCACAGGCCATCTCGCCCCAGCATTTT. Variable domain in full (rest from reference TRBV28 and TRBJ1-5): DVKVTQSSRYLVKRTGEKVFLECVQDMDHENMFWYRQDPGLGLRLIYFSYDVKMKEKGDIPEGYSVSREKKERFSLILESASTNQTSMYLCASSGPQAISPQHFGDGTRLSIL.

The rearrangement uses TRBV5-8 and TRBJ1-1, with D maybe TRBD1 (6 bases). There are 14 residues in the CDR3. Trimming removed 5 bases from V and 3 bases from J, with 14 bases in between. Per germline, CDR1 SGHTS and CDR2 YDEGEE. The CDR3 sequence is CASRTGNRHTEAFF. CDR3 in DNA: TGTGCCAGCAGAACAGGGAACAGGCACACTGAAGCTTTCTTT. The whole variable domain, filled in from reference TRBV5-8 and TRBJ1-1, reads EAGVTQSPTHLIKTRGQQATLRCSPISGHTSVYWYQQALGLGLQFLLWYDEGEERNRGNFPPRFSGRQFPNYSSELNVNALELEDSALYLCASRTGNRHTEAFFGQGTRLTVV.